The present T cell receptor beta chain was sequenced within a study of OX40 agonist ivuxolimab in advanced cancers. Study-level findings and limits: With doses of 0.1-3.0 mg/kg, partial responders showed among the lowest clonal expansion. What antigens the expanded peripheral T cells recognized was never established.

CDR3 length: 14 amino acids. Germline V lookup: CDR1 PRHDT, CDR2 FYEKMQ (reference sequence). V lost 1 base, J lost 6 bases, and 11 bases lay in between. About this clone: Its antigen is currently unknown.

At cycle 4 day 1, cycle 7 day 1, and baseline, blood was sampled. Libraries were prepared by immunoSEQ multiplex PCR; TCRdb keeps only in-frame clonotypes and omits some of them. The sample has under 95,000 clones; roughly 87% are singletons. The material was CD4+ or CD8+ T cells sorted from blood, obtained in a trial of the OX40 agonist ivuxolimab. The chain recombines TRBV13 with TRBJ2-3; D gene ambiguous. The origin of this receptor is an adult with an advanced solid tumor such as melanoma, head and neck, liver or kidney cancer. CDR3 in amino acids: CASSLVRLRDTQYF. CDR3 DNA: TGTGCCAGCAGCTTAGTTAGGCTCAGGGATACGCAGTATTTT. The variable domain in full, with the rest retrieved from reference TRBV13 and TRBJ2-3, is AAGVIQSPRHLIKEKRETATLKCYPIPRHDTVYWYQQGPGQDPQFLISFYEKMQSDKGSIPDRFSAQQFSDYHSELNMSSLELGDSALYFCASSLVRLRDTQYFGPGTRLTVL.